The next 30 T cell receptor beta chains were all read from a single sample in a study of T cell responses to AZD1222 COVID-19 vaccine. Here immunoSEQ multiplex PCR was the method, and the copy in TCRdb shows in-frame clones only, minus some. The sample holds 150,000 or so clones, over 75% seen once. The sample was peripheral blood, taken on day 0 of AZD1222 vaccination. The receptors derive from an adult in good health.

The chain is built from TRBV7-2 and TRBJ2-3; D is unclear. This CDR3 has 11 residues. Trimming left V 4 bases short and J 8 bases short, with 7 bases between. CDR1 is SGHTA, CDR2 FQGNSA, per germline. The CDR3 sequence: CASSSAPTQYF. The CDR3 DNA reads as TGTGCCAGCAGCTCGGCCCCTACGCAGTATTTT.

This chain uses TRBV27 with TRBJ2-3; D not certain. Trimming took off 5 bases at V and 1 base at J, with 13 bases between the two ends. The germline V gene has CDR1 MNHEY and CDR2 SMNVEV (reference sequence). This CDR3 has 15 residues. This CDR3 is CASSHSGYGTDTQYF. For the CDR3, the DNA is TGTGCCAGCAGTCATTCCGGTTATGGCACAGATACGCAGTATTTT.

The chain is built from TRBV5-1 and TRBJ2-2; 15 bases agree with TRBD2. CDR3 length: 15 amino acids. J was trimmed by 9 bases and V by 4 bases; bases with no gene match: 4. Germline CDR1 SGHRS, CDR2 YFSETQ. The CDR3 DNA reads as TGCGCCAGCAGCACGGGACTAGCGGGGGGCCGGGAGCTGTTTTTT. It specifies CASSTGLAGGRELFF.

V and J are TRBV13 and TRBJ2-7, with 7 bases identical to TRBD1. Losses at the gene ends were 3 bases for V and 2 bases for J; bases not matched to a gene: 10. This CDR3 region has 16 residues. Germline-derived CDR1 and CDR2 are PRHDT and FYEKMQ (reference sequence). In nucleotides, the CDR3 is TGTGCCAGCAGCTTCCAGATAGGACAGGCTGCCTACGAGCAGTACTTC. Amino acid sequence: CASSFQIGQAAYEQYF.

The chain combines TRBV30 with TRBJ1-3; D may be TRBD1 (5 bases). Trimming pared 4 bases from V and 4 bases from J, leaving 23 bases between. This CDR3 is 17 amino acids long. The germline gives CDR1 GTSNPN, CDR2 SVGIG (reference sequence). The CDR3 reads CAWKYGGDSTGGNTIYF. In DNA form, the CDR3 reads TGTGCCTGGAAGTACGGAGGGGACTCCACCGGGGGAAACACCATATATTTT.

This chain joins TRBV18 and TRBJ2-7; 7 bases are a match to TRBD1. This CDR3 is built from 15 residues. The germline CDR1 and CDR2 sequences are KGHSH and LQKENI. V dropped 3 bases and J dropped 4; count of bases not matched to a gene: 9. The CDR3 is CASSPTEDRNYEQYF. The CDR3 bases are TGTGCCAGCTCACCGACGGAGGACAGGAATTACGAGCAGTACTTC.

The chain is built from TRBV19 and TRBJ1-5; D unresolved. The CDR3 runs to 16 residues. Germline loops: CDR1 LNHDA, CDR2 SQIVND (reference sequence). Trimming took 2 bases from V and 3 from J, leaving 14 bases between them. For the CDR3, the DNA is TGTGCCAGTAGTATACGAAGGGCCCAAGCCAATCAGCCCCAGCATTTT. Encoded protein: CASSIRRAQANQPQHF. The variable domain in full, completed from reference TRBV19 and TRBJ1-5, reads DGGITQSPKYLFRKEGQNVTLSCEQNLNHDAMYWYRQDPGQGLRLIYYSQIVNDFQKGDIAEGYSVSREKKESFPLTVTSAQKNPTAFYLCASSIRRAQANQPQHFGDGTRLSIL.

V and J are TRBV7-6 and TRBJ2-1; D gene ambiguous. The CDR3 spans 13 residues. Looked up from germline, CDR1 is SGHVS and CDR2 is FNYEAQ. Trimming stripped 0 bases from V and 7 bases from J, with 7 bases between. This CDR3 reads CASSLAPRNEQFF. The CDR3 bases are TGTGCCAGCAGCTTAGCGCCGAGGAATGAGCAGTTCTTC. Full variable domain (rest looked up from reference TRBV7-6 and TRBJ2-1): GAGVSQSPRYKVTKRGQDVALRCDPISGHVSLYWYRQALGQGPEFLTYFNYEAQQDKSGLPNDRFSAERPEGSISTLTIQRTEQRDSAMYRCASSLAPRNEQFFGPGTRLTVL.

This clone was counted once. The V and J genes are TRBV16 and TRBJ2-7; the match to TRBD2 covers 9 bases. V lost 1 base and J lost 4; bases outside the gene matches: 5. From germline, CDR1 is KGHSY and CDR2 FQNENV. This CDR3 is built from 15 residues. The DNA for the CDR3 is TGTGCCAGCAGCCAATACAAAGCGGGGGGATACGAGCAGTACTTC. Encoded protein: CASSQYKAGGYEQYF.

The chain uses TRBV7-3 and TRBJ1-1; D ambiguous. The CDR3 consists of 13 residues. The V gene's germline CDR1 is SGHTA and CDR2 FQGTGA. V was trimmed by 4 bases and J by 1 base, leaving 7 bases between them. For the CDR3, the DNA is TGTGCCAGCAGCTCGGGTCCGAACACTGAAGCTTTCTTT. Its translation is CASSSGPNTEAFF.

CDR3 nucleotide sequence: TGTGCCAGCATTTTACAGCCTAGCACAGATACGCAGTATTTT. This translates into CASILQPSTDTQYF. The V gene is TRBV6-5, the J gene TRBJ2-3; D not certain. The V gene's germline CDR1 is MNHEY and CDR2 SVGAGI. Trimming removed 7 bases at V and 0 bases at J, with 11 bases between. The CDR3 spans 14 residues.

This chain joins TRBV15 and TRBJ2-3; 13 bases are shared with TRBD2. Germline CDR1 and CDR2: LNHNV and YYDKDF (reference sequence). V lost 3 bases and J lost 7; bases outside the gene matches: 10. The CDR3 length is 17 residues. In DNA, the CDR3 is TGTGCCACCAGCAGCCTAAATACTAGCGGGAGGGCTCATACGCAGTATTTT. Translation: CATSSLNTSGRAHTQYF.

V is TRBV24-1 and J is TRBJ2-1; 7 bases align to TRBD1. CDR3 length: 16 amino acids. The V gene end was trimmed by 4 bases and the J gene end by 7 bases; junction bases not matched to a gene: 12. Germline CDR1 is KGHDR and CDR2 is SFDVKD. The CDR3 spells CATSDTTGPGGNEQFF. The CDR3 nucleotides are TGTGCCACCAGTGACACAACCGGGCCAGGGGGAAATGAGCAGTTCTTC.

V is TRBV6-5 and J is TRBJ1-1; 8 positions agree with TRBD1. V was clipped by 5 bases and J by 8 bases; unmatched bases: 1. Germline lookup yields CDR1 MNHEY and CDR2 SVGAGI. The CDR3 is made up of 11 amino acids. CDR3 residues: CASSRQGEAFF. In DNA, the CDR3 is TGTGCCAGCAGTCGACAGGGGGAAGCTTTCTTT.

J is TRBJ1-1 and V is TRBV19, with D perhaps matching TRBD1 (5 bases). This CDR3 spans 14 amino acids. Germline CDR1 is LNHDA and CDR2 is SQIVND (reference sequence). V was trimmed by 6 bases and J by 1 base, leaving 12 bases between them. CDR3 DNA: TGTGCCAGTAGCCAGGGTAATCGGAACACTGAAGCTTTCTTT. Translating it yields CASSQGNRNTEAFF.

The chain is built from TRBV5-1 and TRBJ2-7; TRBD1 aligns across 9 bases. The CDR3 contains 14 residues. Germline-derived CDR1 and CDR2 are SGHRS and YFSETQ. Trimming took 6 bases from V and 3 from J; bases not matched to a gene: 7. The CDR3 region is CASNKKTGGYEQYF. The CDR3 DNA reads as TGCGCCAGCAACAAAAAGACAGGGGGCTACGAGCAGTACTTC.

This clone was picked up a small number of times. The gene calls are TRBV20-1 and TRBJ1-5; TRBD1 agrees at 7 bases. V lost 6 bases, J lost 10 bases, and 6 bases stayed unmatched. Germline V gives CDR1 DFQATT, CDR2 SNEGSKA (reference sequence). There are 11 residues in the CDR3. The CDR3: CSAGGTFPQHF. The CDR3 region has the DNA TGCAGTGCAGGGGGCACCTTCCCCCAGCATTTT.

This rearrangement joins TRBV19 to TRBJ2-2; D call uncertain. The V end lost 3 bases, the J end lost 6 bases, and 14 bases lay between the germline ends. The germline V gene encodes CDR1 LNHDA and CDR2 SQIVND (reference sequence). The CDR3 runs to 15 residues. The CDR3 DNA follows: TGTGCCAGTAGTATGCTAAGTGTTCAGGCCGGGGAGCTGTTTTTT. It yields the protein CASSMLSVQAGELFF. Using reference TRBV19 and TRBJ2-2 for the parts outside the CDR3, the full variable domain is DGGITQSPKYLFRKEGQNVTLSCEQNLNHDAMYWYRQDPGQGLRLIYYSQIVNDFQKGDIAEGYSVSREKKESFPLTVTSAQKNPTAFYLCASSMLSVQAGELFFGEGSRLTVL.

V is TRBV9 and J is TRBJ2-2; D might be TRBD2 (6 bases). The V gene's germline CDR1 is SGDLS and CDR2 YYNGEE. V gave up 2 bases and J gave up 1 base, with 9 bases separating them. This CDR3 has 15 amino acids. The DNA for the CDR3 is TGTGCCAGCAGCGTCCGGGACTTGAACACCGGGGAGCTGTTTTTT. Translation gives CASSVRDLNTGELFF.

The chain is built from TRBV7-6 and TRBJ1-2, with 8 bases identical to TRBD1. Germline V gene lookup returns CDR1 SGHVS and CDR2 FNYEAQ. The ends lost 0 bases at V and 0 bases at J; junction bases unmatched: 6. CDR3 length: 17 residues. CDR3: CASSLAAGGTSNYGYTF. For the CDR3, the DNA is TGTGCCAGCAGCTTAGCGGCAGGGGGCACCTCTAACTATGGCTACACCTTC.

This clone was picked up one time. This chain links TRBV9 with TRBJ2-1; D remains ambiguous. V lost 0 bases and J 5 bases, leaving 9 bases between the germline ends. Germline V gives CDR1 SGDLS, CDR2 YYNGEE. The CDR3 length is 14 residues. CDR3 region: CASSVARAHNEQFF. CDR3 bases: TGTGCCAGCAGCGTAGCTCGGGCCCACAATGAGCAGTTCTTC.

J is TRBJ2-6 and V is TRBV15; D ambiguous. CDR1 and CDR2 (germline): LNHNV, YYDKDF (reference sequence). The V end lost 0 bases, the J end lost 0 bases, and 6 bases lay between the germline ends. The CDR3 has 16 residues. The CDR3 here is CATSRDKGSGANVLTF. CDR3 in DNA: TGTGCCACCAGCAGAGATAAGGGCTCTGGGGCCAACGTCCTGACTTTC. Drawing the rest from reference TRBV15 and TRBJ2-6, the complete variable domain is DAMVIQNPRYQVTQFGKPVTLSCSQTLNHNVMYWYQQKSSQAPKLLFHYYDKDFNNEADTPDNFQSRRPNTSFCFLDIRSPGLGDTAMYLCATSRDKGSGANVLTFGAGSRLTVL.

The chain uses TRBV6-2 or TRBV6-3 and TRBJ1-4, with TRBD1 identical over 12 bases. V trimming: 0 bases; J trimming: 2 bases; junction bases outside the gene matches: 1. The CDR3 has 17 residues. Looked up from germline, CDR1 is MNHEY and CDR2 is SVGEGT. DNA for the CDR3: TGTGCCAGCAGTTACTCGGGACAGGGGGCGACTAATGAAAAACTGTTTTTT. Translated: CASSYSGQGATNEKLFF.

This chain uses TRBV19 with TRBJ2-5; 7 bases line up with TRBD2. The germline CDR1 and CDR2 sequences are LNHDA and SQIVND (reference sequence). Trimming cost V 4 bases and J 2 bases; bases outside gene matches: 1. CDR3 length: 13 residues. CDR3 sequence: CASSTGGQETQYF. The CDR3 DNA is TGTGCCAGTAGTACCGGGGGGCAAGAGACCCAGTACTTC.

The chain recombines TRBV7-2 with TRBJ2-7; a possible D gene is TRBD2 (6 bases). CDR1 and CDR2 from the germline V gene are SGHTA and FQGNSA. Deletions cut 1 base from V and 6 bases from J, with 13 bases between. This CDR3 has 14 residues. The CDR3 spells CASSLGLGPLEQYF. For the CDR3, the DNA is TGTGCCAGCAGCTTAGGACTAGGGCCCCTCGAGCAGTACTTC.

This chain links TRBV19 with TRBJ2-2; D is possibly TRBD2 (5 bases). The CDR3 is made up of 13 amino acids. Germline V gene sequence: CDR1 LNHDA, CDR2 SQIVND (reference sequence). V was shortened by 4 bases and J by 6 bases, with 9 bases between the two germline ends. The CDR3 reads CASSNLASGELFF. In nucleotides, the CDR3 is TGTGCCAGTAGTAACCTAGCATCCGGGGAGCTGTTTTTT.

In its sample, this clone was seen once. V gene TRBV10-3 combines with J gene TRBJ1-5; D unresolved. The CDR3 loop spans 14 amino acids. CDR1 is ENHRY, CDR2 SYGVKD, per germline. V lost 4 bases to trimming and J lost 3 bases, with 10 bases between them. The CDR3 bases are TGTGCCATCAGTGCCTCGCAATCCAATCAGCCCCAGCATTTT. This encodes CAISASQSNQPQHF.

This rearrangement joins TRBV18 to TRBJ1-1; D gene uncertain. Germline-derived CDR1 and CDR2 are KGHSH and LQKENI. Trimming cost V 3 bases and J 3 bases, with 11 bases left between them. CDR3 length: 14 amino acids. CDR3 sequence: CASSPKPGDTEAFF. The CDR3 DNA is TGTGCCAGCTCACCGAAACCCGGGGACACTGAAGCTTTCTTT.

The J gene is TRBJ1-1, the V gene TRBV6-2 or TRBV6-3; no reliable D call. The CDR3 is 11 residues long. CDR1 and CDR2 (germline): MNHEY, SVGEGT. V was cut by 2 bases and J by 7 bases, with 5 bases left in between. CDR3 protein: CASSYAIEAFF. The CDR3 nucleotides read TGTGCCAGCAGTTACGCTATTGAAGCTTTCTTT.

The chain is built from TRBV7-9 and TRBJ1-2; possible D gene TRBD1, 5 bases. The CDR3 length is 14 residues. The ends were cut back, 5 bases at V and 7 bases at J, with 17 bases in the middle. From germline, CDR1 is SEHNR and CDR2 FQNEAQ (reference sequence). The CDR3 coding sequence is TGTGCCAGCAGCAGGGACGGCGGTGGTCGTGGCTACACCTTC. Its protein product is CASSRDGGGRGYTF.